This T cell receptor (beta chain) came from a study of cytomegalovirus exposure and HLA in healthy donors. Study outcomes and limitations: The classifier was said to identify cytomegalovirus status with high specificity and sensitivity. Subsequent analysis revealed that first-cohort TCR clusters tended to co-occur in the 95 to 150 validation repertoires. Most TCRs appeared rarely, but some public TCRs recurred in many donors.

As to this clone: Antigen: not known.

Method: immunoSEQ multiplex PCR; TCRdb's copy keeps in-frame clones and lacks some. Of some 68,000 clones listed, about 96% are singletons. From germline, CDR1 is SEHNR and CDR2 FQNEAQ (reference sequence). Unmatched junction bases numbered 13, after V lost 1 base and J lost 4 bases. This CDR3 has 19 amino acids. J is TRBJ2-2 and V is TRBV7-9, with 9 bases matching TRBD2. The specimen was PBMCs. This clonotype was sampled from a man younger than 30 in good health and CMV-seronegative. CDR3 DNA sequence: TGTGCCAGCAGCTTAGATTTCCTAGCGGGGACACCGACCACCGGGGAGCTGTTTTTT. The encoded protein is CASSLDFLAGTPTTGELFF.